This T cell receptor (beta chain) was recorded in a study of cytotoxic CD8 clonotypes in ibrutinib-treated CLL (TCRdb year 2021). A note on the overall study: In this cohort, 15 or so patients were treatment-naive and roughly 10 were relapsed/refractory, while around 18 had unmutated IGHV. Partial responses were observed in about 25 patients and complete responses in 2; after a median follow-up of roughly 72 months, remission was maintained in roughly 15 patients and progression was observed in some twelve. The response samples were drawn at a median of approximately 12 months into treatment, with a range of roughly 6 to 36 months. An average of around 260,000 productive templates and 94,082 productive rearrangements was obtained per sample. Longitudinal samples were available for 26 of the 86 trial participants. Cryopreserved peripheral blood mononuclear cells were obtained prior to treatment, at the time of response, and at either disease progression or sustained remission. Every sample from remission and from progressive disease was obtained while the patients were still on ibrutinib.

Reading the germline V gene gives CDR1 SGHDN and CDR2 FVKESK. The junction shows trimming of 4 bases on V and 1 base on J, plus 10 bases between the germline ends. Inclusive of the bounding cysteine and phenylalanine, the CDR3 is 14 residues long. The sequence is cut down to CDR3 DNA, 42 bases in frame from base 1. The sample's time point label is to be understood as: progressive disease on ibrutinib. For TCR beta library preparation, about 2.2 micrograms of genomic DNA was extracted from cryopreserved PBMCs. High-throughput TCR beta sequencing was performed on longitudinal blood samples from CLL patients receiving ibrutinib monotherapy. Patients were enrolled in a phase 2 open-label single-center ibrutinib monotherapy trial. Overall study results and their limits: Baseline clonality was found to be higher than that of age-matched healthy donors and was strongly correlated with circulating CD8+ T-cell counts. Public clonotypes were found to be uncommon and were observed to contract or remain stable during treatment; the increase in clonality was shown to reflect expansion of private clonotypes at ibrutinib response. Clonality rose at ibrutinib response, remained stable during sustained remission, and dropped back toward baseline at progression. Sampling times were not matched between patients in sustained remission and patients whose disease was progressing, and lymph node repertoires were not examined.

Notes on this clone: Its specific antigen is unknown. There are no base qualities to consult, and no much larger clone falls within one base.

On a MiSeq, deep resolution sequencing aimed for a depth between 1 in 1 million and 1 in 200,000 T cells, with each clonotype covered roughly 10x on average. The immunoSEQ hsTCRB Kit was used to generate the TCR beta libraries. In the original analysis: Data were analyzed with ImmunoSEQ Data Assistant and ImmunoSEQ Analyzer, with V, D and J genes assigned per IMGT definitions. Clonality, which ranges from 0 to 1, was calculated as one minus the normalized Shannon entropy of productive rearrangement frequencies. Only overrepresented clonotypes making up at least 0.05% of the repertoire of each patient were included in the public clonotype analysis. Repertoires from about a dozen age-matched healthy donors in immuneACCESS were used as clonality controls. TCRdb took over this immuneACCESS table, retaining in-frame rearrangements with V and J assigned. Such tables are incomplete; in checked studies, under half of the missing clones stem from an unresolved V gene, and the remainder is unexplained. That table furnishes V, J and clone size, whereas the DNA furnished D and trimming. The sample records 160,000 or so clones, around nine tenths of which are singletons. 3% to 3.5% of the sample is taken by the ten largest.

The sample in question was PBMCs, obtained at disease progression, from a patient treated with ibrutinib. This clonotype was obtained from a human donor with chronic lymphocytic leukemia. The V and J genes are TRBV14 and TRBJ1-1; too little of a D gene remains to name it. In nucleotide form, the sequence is TGTGCCAGCAGCCCTAGGCAGAAGAACACTGAAGCTTTCTTT. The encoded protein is CASSPRQKNTEAFF.